This T cell receptor beta chain was profiled in a study of response to subunit inactivated influenza vaccine (dated by TCRdb to the late 2010s). Looking at the study overall: Deep quantitative profiling of the T cell receptor repertoire was used in the study to follow responses to a trivalent subunit inactivated influenza vaccine. Points the paper makes about the study in general: The authors suggested that each seasonal influenza vaccination may recruit only a limited number of new T cells.

The CDR3 holds 13 amino acids from the cysteine to the phenylalanine. Solely the CDR3 DNA is kept, with 39 bases framed from the first base. Based on the germline V gene (reference sequence), the CDR1 and CDR2 sequences are DFQATT and SNEGSKA. V lost 3 bases and J lost 6 bases; the stretch between them is 15 bases long. To prepare the library, RT-PCR was applied. TCRdb shows the sequencer as Illumina HiSeq 2500. The public reads were reprocessed in TCRdb via fastp at Q25 and MiXCR, keeping in-frame beta chains. Identical CDR3 protein sequences are pooled into one entry, listed with their most common genes and DNA. The sample records 500,000 to 600,000 distinct CDR3 sequences, around 10% of which are singletons. 8% to 13% of the sample goes to the ten largest clones. A note on this clonotype: This receptor's antigen is unknown. Base qualities are missing; no much larger clone stands one base away.

Separately, the same data were catalogued under a study of T cells expressing NK-cell markers. The second source states: TCR beta cDNA libraries were made by 5'RACE template switching that added a universal primer site and unique molecular identifiers. Three sorted T-cell subsets (CD3+CD56+NKG2C+, CD3+CD56+NKG2C- and CD3+CD56-NKG2C+) from under 10 donors had their TCR beta-chain repertoires profiled. Among the eight sequenced donors, only one was HCMV-seronegative, while the other seven were HCMV-seropositive. In several experiments an anti-gammadeltaTCR antibody was added to restrict sorting to alphabetaTCR-expressing T cells. In roughly 6 donors, the dominant CD3+CD56+NKG2C+ clonotypes were among the top 10 CD8+ clonotypes and accounted for roughly 1.0-7.0% of CD8+ T cells. Those dominant clonotypes were again the most abundant among CD3+CD56-NKG2C+ cells in four donors, at about 25-60.1%. Whether the expanded NKG2C-expressing T cell clones were specific for HCMV antigens remained unclear. Randomly selected healthy volunteers, three men and five women, were used as the eight sequenced donors. HCMV serostatus was determined by detecting HCMV-specific IgG in serum with a commercial ELISA kit. Ficoll density gradient centrifugation was used to isolate peripheral blood mononuclear cells from blood. For six donors, bulk peripheral blood T-cell repertoires were additionally sequenced from unsorted PBMC. Synthesis of cDNA was primed from the TCR beta constant segment and was followed by two consecutive PCR amplification steps. Illumina HiSeq 2000/2500, MiSeq or NextSeq was used to sequence libraries as 2 x 150 bp reads. Reads were demultiplexed and grouped by UMI with MIGEC, and clonotypes were assembled and quantified with MiTCR. To exclude erroneous sequences, only TCR cDNA sequences supported by at least two reads were retained. The tcR package was used for downstream repertoire analysis, with clonotypes matched between fractions based on CDR3 nucleotide sequence plus V segment. Antigen specificity was annotated against VDJdb with VDJmatch, allowing one amino acid substitution in CDR3.

The clonotype comes from a man over 45 who received an inactivated influenza vaccine. Donor details come from another sample of the same person, matched by shared clones. The specimen comprised PBMCs from blood, sampled on the day of vaccination. The chain couples TRBV20-1 to TRBJ2-7, with the D assignment possibly TRBD1 or TRBD2, given 7 matching bases for each. The sequence in DNA is TGCAGTGCTAGGAGCGGGGACAGCGGCGAGCAGTACTTC. Protein translation: CSARSGDSGEQYF.